This T cell receptor (beta chain) appears in the sequencing data of a study of blood T cell repertoires in COVID-19. As for the study in general: In each case, the material was cDNA or gDNA derived from T cells, B-cell-depleted T cells, or PBMCs.

This CDR3 is built from 13 residues. Trimming took off 6 bases at V and 6 bases at J, with 12 bases between the two ends. Repertoires were generated with immunoSEQ multiplex PCR, while TCRdb's copy carries only in-frame clones and drops some. The profile covers a few hundred thousand clones, with 86% appearing a single time and roughly 4% taken by the ten largest. In this sample, this clone turned up once. Source material: PBMCs or T cells enriched from blood (not recorded which). The chain uses TRBV12-3 or TRBV12-4 and TRBJ2-1, with a possible D match to TRBD2 (5 bases). The TCR comes from a woman under 40 who had been exposed to COVID-19. The CDR3 here is CASSEDSFNEQFF. CDR3 bases: TGTGCCAGCAGCGAGGACTCATTCAATGAGCAGTTCTTC.